The 27 T cell receptor beta chains below all came from one sample that was sequenced in a study of radiotherapy plus CTLA-4 blockade in lung cancer. Profiled with immunoSEQ multiplex PCR; TCRdb holds only in-frame clones, not every one. This table has tens of thousands of clones, around 87% appearing once. Sample: peripheral blood, taken from a patient treated with radiotherapy plus ipilimumab. These TCRs come from a human donor with non-small cell lung cancer who had a partial response to radiotherapy plus ipilimumab.

This chain links TRBV2 with TRBJ2-7, with 7 bases lining up with TRBD2. The CDR3 extends over 17 amino acids. CDR1 and CDR2 from the germline V gene are SNHLY and FYNNEI. Germline trimming cut 0 bases from V and 4 bases from J; bases unmatched to any gene: 12. The CDR3, as DNA: TGTGCCAGCAGTGAAGCGCGGGAGCTCCCTGAGTTGTACGAGCAGTACGTC. This translates into CASSEARELPELYEQYV.

CDR3 loop: CASSLVVGGSYEQYV. In nucleotides, the CDR3 is TGTGCCAGCAGCTTAGTGGTAGGGGGCTCTTACGAGCAGTACGTC. The chain uses TRBV7-8 and TRBJ2-7; 7 nucleotides line up with TRBD1. The CDR3 runs 15 residues. CDR1 is SGHVS, CDR2 FQNEAQ, per germline. Germline trimming cut 1 base from V and 4 bases from J; bases unmatched to any gene: 7.

The CDR3 loop is CASKGTTDTQYF. The DNA for the CDR3 is TGTGCCAGCAAAGGGACTACAGATACGCAGTATTTT. The J gene is TRBJ2-3, the V gene TRBV6-5; tentatively, D is TRBD2 (6 bases). Trimming shortened V by 7 bases and J by 3 bases, and 8 bases separated the two germline ends. Germline CDR1 is MNHEY and CDR2 is SVGAGI. The CDR3 extends over 12 amino acids.

This rearrangement joins TRBV7-6 to TRBJ2-1; D is unresolved. Germline V gene lookup returns CDR1 SGHVS and CDR2 FNYEAQ. Trimming took off 5 bases at V and 6 bases at J, with 11 bases between the two ends. The CDR3 contains 13 residues. CDR3 coding DNA: TGTGCCAGCAGCGACACGCAACCCAATGAGCAGTTCTTC. Translating gives CASSDTQPNEQFF.

The chain combines TRBV4-1 with TRBJ2-7, with a possible D match to TRBD2 (6 bases). The CDR3 extends over 16 amino acids. Per germline, CDR1 MGHRA and CDR2 YSYEKL. Trimming stripped 6 bases from V and 7 bases from J, with 25 bases between. As DNA, the CDR3 is TGCGCCAGCAGGTGGAGGGATCGGGACTTGGTGGGGGAGCAGTACTTC. Translation: CASRWRDRDLVGEQYF.

The genes are TRBV30 and TRBJ1-4, with unresolved D. This CDR3 spans 11 amino acids. Germline V gives CDR1 GTSNPN, CDR2 SVGIG (reference sequence). V was pared by 2 bases and J by 9 bases, with 7 bases between. The CDR3 DNA is TGTGCCTGGAGTTCGGGGAAAAAACTGTTTTTT. Translation: CAWSSGKKLFF.

This rearrangement joins TRBV19 to TRBJ1-1; D perhaps matches TRBD1 (5 bases). Germline lookup yields CDR1 LNHDA and CDR2 SQIVND (reference sequence). The V end lost 6 bases, the J end lost 2 bases, and 13 bases lay between the germline ends. There are 14 residues in the CDR3. The CDR3, as DNA: TGTGCCAGTAGCATTCTTCAGGGCAACACTGAAGCTTTCTTT. Protein: CASSILQGNTEAFF.

The rearrangement links TRBV6-1 to TRBJ2-2; weak D call: TRBD1 (5 bases). This CDR3 spans 15 amino acids. Trimming shortened V by 6 bases and J by 4 bases, and 15 bases separated the two germline ends. Germline values: CDR1 MNHNS, CDR2 SASEGT. The CDR3 spells CASSRQGRSTGELFF. The CDR3 nucleotides are TGTGCCAGCAGCAGGCAGGGTAGGAGCACCGGGGAGCTGTTTTTT.

There are a few counts of this clone. The chain carries TRBV7-2 and TRBJ1-2; no clear D. The length of the CDR3 is 14 residues. V lost 1 base to trimming and J lost 5 bases, with 11 bases between them. CDR1 is SGHTA and CDR2 is FQGNSA in the germline V gene. CDR3 nucleotide sequence: TGTGCCAGCAGCTTAGGTCCTGGGGAGTATGGCTACACCTTC. This gives the protein CASSLGPGEYGYTF. Combining the CDR3 with reference TRBV7-2 and TRBJ1-2 gives the whole variable domain GAGVSQSPSNKVTEKGKDVELRCDPISGHTALYWYRQSLGQGLEFLIYFQGNSAPDKSGLPSDRFSAERTGGSVSTLTIQRTQQEDSAVYLCASSLGPGEYGYTFGSGTRLTVV.

The CDR3 spells CASSEGLAATIQQFF. The CDR3 bases are TGTGCCAGCAGTGAAGGACTAGCGGCTACGATCCAGCAGTTCTTC. The V call is TRBV6-1, the J call TRBJ2-1, with 9 bases aligning to TRBD2. CDR1 is MNHNS, CDR2 SASEGT, per germline. Germline trimming cut 1 base from V and 11 bases from J; bases unmatched to any gene: 9. The CDR3 length is 15 residues.

The chain links TRBV4-3 to TRBJ2-4, with TRBD2 matching 9 bases. The J segment lost 1 base and the V segment lost 0 bases, leaving 10 bases of the junction unmatched. The CDR3 runs 19 residues. Germline V CDR1 and CDR2: LGHNA, YSLEER. The CDR3 nucleotides are TGCGCCAGCAGCCAAGATACGGCGGGAGGGCCTGGGGCCAAAAACATTCAGTACTTC. This translates into CASSQDTAGGPGAKNIQYF.

The V gene is TRBV29-1, the J gene TRBJ1-4, with 7 bases lining up with TRBD1. The CDR3 sequence is 13 residues long. Germline CDR1 and CDR2: SQVTM and ANQGSEA. With 4 bases clipped from V and 4 bases from J, the junction kept 3 bases outside the gene matches. In DNA, the CDR3 is TGCAGCGTTGCGACAGGGTTTAATGAAAAACTGTTTTTT. It specifies CSVATGFNEKLFF.

This chain connects TRBV2 to TRBJ1-1; TRBD1 might be the D (5 bases). CDR1 and CDR2 from the germline V gene are SNHLY and FYNNEI. V lost 9 bases and J lost 4, with 15 bases in between. The CDR3 contains 13 residues. The CDR3 spells CASGGGRSTEAFF. CDR3 in DNA: TGTGCCAGTGGGGGGGGAAGAAGCACTGAAGCTTTCTTT.

The chain carries TRBV28 and TRBJ2-7; D gene ambiguous. V gave up 2 bases and J gave up 3 bases, with 17 bases separating them. The CDR3 sequence is 16 residues long. Germline CDR1 MDHEN, CDR2 SYDVKM. CDR3 nucleotide sequence: TGTGCCAGCAGTTTACCGCCGGGTGCTAGTCACTACGAGCAGTACTTC. Residues: CASSLPPGASHYEQYF.

The V call is TRBV9, the J call TRBJ2-7, with 8 nucleotides matching TRBD2. The J segment lost 3 bases and the V segment lost 3 bases, leaving 8 bases of the junction unmatched. Germline assignment: CDR1 SGDLS and CDR2 YYNGEE. CDR3 length equals 15 residues. The CDR3 DNA sequence: TGTGCCAGCAGCGCCGGGGGGGTCAACCGCTACGAGCAGTACTTC. This gives the protein CASSAGGVNRYEQYF.

The chain links TRBV14 to TRBJ2-5, with TRBD1 matching 7 bases. TRBJ2-7 explains the end of the DNA better; the J call may be wrong. CDR1 SGHDN and CDR2 FVKESK come from the germline V gene. This CDR3 contains 15 residues. CDR3 DNA: TGTGCCAGCAGCCGAACTGCAGGGGGACGTTACGAGCAGTACTTC. Translation: CASSRTAGGRYEQYF.

This chain uses TRBV6-5 with TRBJ2-5; D may be TRBD2 (6 bases). This CDR3 is 14 amino acids long. Trimming stripped 4 bases from V and 7 bases from J, with 16 bases between. Germline V gene sequence: CDR1 MNHEY, CDR2 SVGAGI. CDR3: CASSSRDSRGTQYF. The CDR3 bases are TGTGCCAGCAGTTCGCGGGACTCCCGGGGGACCCAGTACTTC.

This clone appeared once. The genes are TRBV11-2 and TRBJ2-2; the D is unclear. Trimming pared 3 bases from V and 7 bases from J, leaving 6 bases between. This CDR3 has 12 amino acids. The germline CDR1 and CDR2 sequences are SGHAT and FQNNGV. Written as DNA, the CDR3 is TGTGCCAGCAGCTTTGTTAACGGGGAGCTGTTTTTT. This encodes CASSFVNGELFF.

The V gene is TRBV10-3, the J gene TRBJ1-5, with no clear D. This CDR3 has 16 residues. Per the germline V gene, CDR1 is ENHRY and CDR2 is SYGVKD. V was trimmed by 3 bases and J by 2 bases, leaving 14 bases between them. DNA for the CDR3: TGTGCCATCAGTGACAATGCCCGAGGAGGCAATCAGCCCCAGCATTTT. It encodes CAISDNARGGNQPQHF.

The genes are TRBV27 and TRBJ1-5; D remains unclear. With 6 bases removed from V and 4 bases from J, the gap between germline ends came to 16 bases. The CDR3 totals 15 residues. Germline V gene data show CDR1 as MNHEY and CDR2 as SMNVEV (reference sequence). The CDR3 bases are TGTGCCAGCAGAACCGCCGGGGTAGAGAATCAGCCCCAGCATTTT. Its protein product is CASRTAGVENQPQHF.

This sequence joins TRBV19 and TRBJ1-2; 8 nucleotides line up with TRBD1. This CDR3 has 15 amino acids. CDR1 is LNHDA and CDR2 is SQIVND in the germline V gene (reference sequence). V lost 6 bases and J lost 8; bases outside the gene matches: 14. Here the CDR3 DNA reads TGTGCCAGTAGCCCGAACATCCAGGGGGCGAAAGGCTACACCTTC. Translating gives CASSPNIQGAKGYTF.

The J gene is TRBJ1-2, the V gene TRBV28; 9 nucleotides match TRBD1. V dropped 3 bases and J dropped 7; count of bases not matched to a gene: 12. Germline-derived CDR1 and CDR2 are MDHEN and SYDVKM. The CDR3 has 16 residues. The CDR3 DNA is TGTGCCAGCAGTTTCCCCTCTACAGGGGGCCCGATTGGCTACACCTTC. This encodes CASSFPSTGGPIGYTF.

The chain has TRBV2 and TRBJ1-2; 8 bases map to TRBD1. Germline lookup yields CDR1 SNHLY and CDR2 FYNNEI. V lost 8 bases to trimming and J lost 7 bases; unmatched junction nucleotides: 12. The CDR3 is 14 amino acids. CDR3 sequence: CASAGGQVHFGYTF. The CDR3 DNA is TGTGCCAGCGCCGGGGGACAGGTTCATTTTGGCTACACCTTC.

The CDR3 DNA follows: TGTGCCAGCAGCTTGGACAGGGGGCTACGCGGCTACACCTTC. This translates into CASSLDRGLRGYTF. J is TRBJ1-2 and V is TRBV5-6; TRBD1 matches at 9 bases. The CDR3 contains 14 residues. Germline lookup yields CDR1 SGHDT and CDR2 YYEEEE. V lost 0 bases to trimming and J lost 8 bases; unmatched junction nucleotides: 5.

With regard to this clone: The junction does not match germline at one end; this may be a read error. Other nucleotide sequences from this sample produce the same CDR3. This chain links TRBV5-1 with TRBJ2-1; TRBD2 might be the D (7 bases). The CDR3 covers 16 residues. CDR1 is SGHRS, CDR2 YFSETQ, per germline. The CDR3 loop is CASSQDSGTSYNEQFF. In nucleotides, the CDR3 is TGCGCCAGCAGCCAGGACAGCGGGACCTCCTACAATGAACAGTTCTTC.

The DNA of the CDR3 is TGTGCCAGCAGTGCGACAGGGGACACTGAAGCTTTCTTT. Translated, it gives CASSATGDTEAFF. This chain links TRBV6-5 with TRBJ1-1, with TRBD1 matching 8 bases. This CDR3 has 13 residues. V lost 5 bases to trimming and J lost 3 bases; unmatched junction nucleotides: 2. Germline values: CDR1 MNHEY, CDR2 SVGAGI.

The rearrangement joins TRBV25-1 to TRBJ2-1; TRBD2 agrees at 7 bases. Germline values: CDR1 MGHDK, CDR2 SYGVNS. The CDR3 runs to 16 residues. Germline trimming cut 3 bases from V and 4 bases from J; bases unmatched to any gene: 9. CDR3 bases: TGTGCCAGCAGTGATGTGGGAGCGGGACGGTACAATGAGCAGTTCTTC. Protein product: CASSDVGAGRYNEQFF.